The 3 T cell receptor beta chains presented below share a single source sample, sequenced in a study of blood T cells in healthy people across ages. A second PCR of 7 to 11 cycles used a sample-barcoded 5' primer and a J-beta primer mix. TCRdb itself ran the 5' RACE reads through MiXCR, one entry per CDR3 protein. The sample carries fewer than 1.5 million distinct CDR3 sequences, 42% recorded once. The sample taken for sequencing was blood. Receptor source: a young woman in good health.

This sequence joins TRBV6-5 and TRBJ1-5; no firm D call. The CDR3 is 15 amino acids. Germline V gene sequence: CDR1 MNHEY, CDR2 SVGAGI. Trimming removed 5 bases from V and 0 bases from J, with 11 bases in between. CDR3 residues: CASSPFKFSNQPQHF. Written as DNA, the CDR3 is TGTGCCAGCAGTCCGTTTAAGTTTAGCAATCAGCCCCAGCATTTT.

V gene TRBV4-1 combines with J gene TRBJ2-1; 9 nucleotides align to TRBD1. The germline V gene has CDR1 MGHRA and CDR2 YSYEKL. Germline trimming cut 2 bases from V and 9 bases from J; bases unmatched to any gene: 8. The CDR3 contains 15 residues. Here the CDR3 DNA reads TGCGCCAGCAGCCAAAGGACAGGGGCGATAGGTGAGCAGTTCTTC. It yields the protein CASSQRTGAIGEQFF.

The table lists this clonotype with a few counts. This chain uses TRBV9 with TRBJ2-3, with a weak D call TRBD2 (6 bases). Germline CDR1 and CDR2: SGDLS and YYNGEE. The V gene lost 3 bases and the J gene lost 11 bases, with 13 bases spanning the gap. This CDR3 spans 12 amino acids. The chain's CDR3 is CASSAAGTLQYF. The CDR3 DNA reads TGTGCCAGCAGCGCCGCCGGGACTTTGCAGTATTTT.